A single sample gave rise to the 27 T cell receptor beta chains below, sequenced in a study of CD8+ T cells in alopecia areata. In each case, RNA was isolated and then reverse transcribed into cDNA as the sequencing template. TCRdb keeps only in-frame clones here, not all; method: immunoSEQ multiplex PCR. The repertoire has about 64,000 clones, roughly 46% of them found once; the top ten carry around 21%. Described treatment: oral pan-JAK inhibitor, 5-10 mg twice daily. Sample: CD8+ T cells sorted from blood, taken at approximately week 36, from a patient treated with tofacitinib. These receptor sequences come from a human donor with alopecia areata.

This clone was picked up a small number of times. CDR3 protein: CASSLARGTSPYEQYF. The CDR3 coding sequence is TGTGCCAGCAGCTTAGCCAGGGGGACTAGTCCCTACGAGCAGTACTTC. The genes are TRBV7-2 and TRBJ2-7, with D possibly matching TRBD2 (8 bases). The V gene lost 0 bases and the J gene lost 2 bases, with 14 bases spanning the gap. Germline-derived CDR1 and CDR2 are SGHTA and FQGNSA. CDR3 length equals 16 residues.

This rearrangement joins TRBV27 to TRBJ2-3; D not certain. Trimming cost V 10 bases and J 6 bases, with 14 bases left between them. The CDR3 has 12 residues. The germline CDR1 and CDR2 sequences are MNHEY and SMNVEV (reference sequence). The CDR3 nucleotides are TGTGCCACGAATGCCCTCGGGGATACGCAGTATTTT. Its protein product is CATNALGDTQYF.

In its sample, this clone was seen a few times. The genes are TRBV4-2 and TRBJ2-2; weak D call: TRBD2 (6 bases). Germline lookup yields CDR1 LGHNA and CDR2 YNFKEQ. This CDR3 is built from 15 residues. The V and J ends lost 1 base and 9 bases respectively, with 15 bases between them. The CDR3 DNA follows: TGTGCCAGCAGCCAAGTTATGCGGGGCGCGCGGGAGCTGTTTTTT. Amino acids: CASSQVMRGARELFF.

This sequence joins TRBV15 and TRBJ2-7; D perhaps matches TRBD2 (5 bases). The germline gives CDR1 LNHNV, CDR2 YYDKDF (reference sequence). Between the trimmed V and J ends, which lost 0 bases and 0 bases, there was a span of 9 bases. This CDR3 is 15 amino acids long. In nucleotides, the CDR3 is TGTGCCACCAGCAGAGATCGACGGGACTCCTACGAGCAGTACTTC. It specifies CATSRDRRDSYEQYF.

This clone was picked up a small number of times. J is TRBJ2-2 and V is TRBV29-1; D unresolved. Germline assignment: CDR1 SQVTM and CDR2 ANQGSEA. Trimming left V 6 bases short and J 0 bases short, with 20 bases between. CDR3 length: 17 amino acids. The CDR3 DNA sequence: TGCAGCGTCCTACTACAGAGAGTCCTCGCGAACACCGGGGAGCTGTTTTTT. This sequence encodes CSVLLQRVLANTGELFF.

This clone has a handful of counts. As DNA, the CDR3 is TGCAGCGTTGAAGATCCACAGGCGTGGGGCTACACCTTC. Translated: CSVEDPQAWGYTF. The chain joins TRBV29-1 to TRBJ1-2; the D gene is possibly TRBD1 (5 bases). The V gene's germline CDR1 is SQVTM and CDR2 ANQGSEA. This CDR3 contains 13 residues. The V gene lost 0 bases and the J gene lost 8 bases, with 13 bases spanning the gap.

This clone was counted only a few times. The CDR3 DNA reads TGTGCCAGCGGAACTTACGAGCAGTACTTC. Its translation: CASGTYEQYF. The gene calls are TRBV25-1 and TRBJ2-7; no reliable D call. V gave up 8 bases and J gave up 4 bases, with 6 bases separating them. The CDR3 spans 10 residues. Germline-derived CDR1 and CDR2 are MGHDK and SYGVNS.

The gene calls are TRBV11-2 and TRBJ2-2, with D hard to call. The CDR3 has 17 amino acids. CDR1 and CDR2 (germline): SGHAT, FQNNGV. V shed 0 bases and J shed 4 bases, with 15 bases lying between them. CDR3 sequence: CASSLDRLGRSTGELFF. CDR3 DNA: TGTGCCAGCAGCTTAGATCGATTGGGCAGATCCACCGGGGAGCTGTTTTTT.

This clone appeared a few times. The V call is TRBV7-2, the J call TRBJ1-5; tentative D call: TRBD1 (5 bases). Trimming cost V 5 bases and J 1 base, with 9 bases left between them. The CDR3 covers 14 residues. Germline CDR1 is SGHTA and CDR2 is FQGNSA. CDR3 DNA sequence: TGTGCCAGCAGCCAGGGTTTAAGCAATCAGCCCCAGCATTTT. As protein: CASSQGLSNQPQHF.

CDR3 in DNA: TGCAGCGTTGTGGGCTACAGCGGGGAGCTGTTTTTT. Translation: CSVVGYSGELFF. This chain connects TRBV29-1 to TRBJ2-2; D is unclear. Germline-derived CDR1 and CDR2 are SQVTM and ANQGSEA. V gave up 4 bases and J gave up 7 bases, with 10 bases separating them. The CDR3 runs to 12 residues.

The V gene is TRBV11-1, the J gene TRBJ2-7, with a possible D match to TRBD2 (5 bases). The germline CDR1 and CDR2 sequences are SGHAT and FQDESV (reference sequence). The germline V and J ends were trimmed by 1 base and 2 bases, with 15 bases remaining between them. The CDR3 has 16 residues. Here the CDR3 reads CASSLGRGSRTYEQYF. CDR3 in DNA: TGTGCCAGCAGCTTAGGGAGAGGGAGTAGGACCTACGAGCAGTACTTC.

The chain employs TRBV29-1 and TRBJ1-2; 11 nucleotides line up with TRBD1. Trimming removed 1 base from V and 4 bases from J; junction bases left unmatched: 2. The germline CDR1 and CDR2 sequences are SQVTM and ANQGSEA. CDR3 length equals 14 residues. The CDR3 DNA sequence: TGCAGCGTTGAAGGAGGGACAGGGGGCTATGGCTACACCTTC. Residues: CSVEGGTGGYGYTF.

The table lists this clone with a few counts. The J gene is TRBJ2-1, the V gene TRBV5-1; the match to TRBD2 covers 15 bases. Germline lookup yields CDR1 SGHRS and CDR2 YFSETQ. The junction had 7 bases not matched to a gene; V was cut back by 4 bases and J by 8 bases. The CDR3 runs 16 residues. CDR3 bases: TGCGCCAGCAGCCCCTGGACTAGCGGGAGGGCCGATGAGCAGTTCTTC. Its translation is CASSPWTSGRADEQFF. Filled out from reference TRBV5-1 and TRBJ2-1, the complete variable domain reads KAGVTQTPRYLIKTRGQQVTLSCSPISGHRSVSWYQQTPGQGLQFLFEYFSETQRNKGNFPGRFSGRQFSNSRSEMNVSTLELGDSALYLCASSPWTSGRADEQFFGPGTRLTVL.

The rearrangement links TRBV5-1 to TRBJ1-5; no clear D gene. CDR1 SGHRS and CDR2 YFSETQ come from the germline V gene. V lost 0 bases to trimming and J lost 9 bases, with 10 bases between them. The CDR3 is made up of 13 amino acids. This chain's CDR3 is CASSLGGAWPQHF. In DNA, the CDR3 is TGCGCCAGCAGCTTGGGAGGCGCGTGGCCCCAGCATTTT.

The chain links TRBV7-2 to TRBJ1-6, with D tentatively TRBD1 (6 bases). Trimming shortened V by 7 bases and J by 7 bases, and 14 bases separated the two germline ends. The CDR3 loop spans 14 amino acids. From germline, CDR1 is SGHTA and CDR2 FQGNSA. The CDR3 DNA follows: TGTGCCAGCACTGGAGGGGGTGGGAATTCACCCCTCCACTTT. Amino acids: CASTGGGGNSPLHF. The variable domain in full, with the rest retrieved from reference TRBV7-2 and TRBJ1-6, is GAGVSQSPSNKVTEKGKDVELRCDPISGHTALYWYRQSLGQGLEFLIYFQGNSAPDKSGLPSDRFSAERTGGSVSTLTIQRTQQEDSAVYLCASTGGGGNSPLHFGNGTRLTVT.

This clone was picked up a small number of times. This sequence joins TRBV25-1 and TRBJ2-7; D might be TRBD1 (6 bases). Germline loops: CDR1 MGHDK, CDR2 SYGVNS. V was cut by 1 base and J by 0 bases, with 7 bases left in between. This CDR3 has 14 residues. The CDR3 DNA sequence: TGTGCCAGCAGTGAATGGGACATCTCCTACGAGCAGTACTTC. Amino acid sequence: CASSEWDISYEQYF.

This rearrangement joins TRBV19 to TRBJ2-1; D unclear. The germline gives CDR1 LNHDA, CDR2 SQIVND (reference sequence). The CDR3 is 11 residues long. Trimming removed 10 bases from V and 6 bases from J, with 10 bases in between. CDR3 protein: CATSTGNEQFF. The CDR3 region has the DNA TGTGCCACTTCGACTGGCAATGAGCAGTTCTTC.

This clone came up a few times. The CDR3 loop is CSARSSYEQYF. Here the CDR3 DNA reads TGCAGCGCCAGGAGCTCCTACGAGCAGTACTTC. The chain couples TRBV29-1 to TRBJ2-5; unclear D gene. Gene TRBJ2-7 matches the end of the DNA better, so the J call may be wrong. The CDR3 loop spans 11 amino acids. Germline CDR1 is SQVTM and CDR2 is ANQGSEA.

V usage is TRBV9 and J usage is TRBJ1-2, with TRBD1 identical over 9 bases. Germline-derived CDR1 and CDR2 are SGDLS and YYNGEE. With V trimmed by 4 bases and J by 0 bases, 4 bases remained unmatched. CDR3 length: 15 amino acids. The CDR3 protein is CASSTRTGANYGYTF. The CDR3 bases are TGTGCCAGCAGCACTCGGACAGGGGCTAACTATGGCTACACCTTC.

This clone was counted a single time. Other DNA sequences in the same sample also yield this CDR3. J is TRBJ2-7 and V is TRBV19, with 11 bases fitting TRBD1. V shed 5 bases and J 4 bases; nucleotides not matched to a gene: 4. The germline CDR1 and CDR2 sequences are LNHDA and SQIVND (reference sequence). The length of the CDR3 is 14 residues. CDR3 amino acids: CASSPGTGGYEQYF. CDR3 DNA: TGTGCCAGTAGTCCCGGGACAGGGGGTTACGAGCAGTACTTC.

The rearrangement links TRBV7-2 to TRBJ2-7; D is ambiguous. V was clipped by 1 base and J by 4 bases, with 5 bases between them. This CDR3 contains 12 residues. Germline values: CDR1 SGHTA, CDR2 FQGNSA. CDR3 protein: CASSLGAYEQYF. In nucleotides, the CDR3 is TGTGCCAGCAGCTTAGGGGCTTACGAGCAGTACTTC.

With regard to this clone: At the DNA level, this CDR3 is encoded by other sequences in the same sample as well. The chain has TRBV6-4 and TRBJ2-3, with TRBD2 as a possible D gene (6 bases). Germline CDR1 MRHNA, CDR2 SNTAGT. The CDR3 is 14 residues long. Trimming removed 2 bases at V and 2 bases at J, with 8 bases between. CDR3 sequence (DNA): TGTGCCAGCAGTGACGGGGGGTCCACAGATACGCAGTATTTT. Amino acid sequence: CASSDGGSTDTQYF.

A few counts support this clone. The chain couples TRBV19 to TRBJ2-2; TRBD2 matches at 13 bases. This CDR3 has 17 amino acids. Germline V gene data show CDR1 as LNHDA and CDR2 as SQIVND (reference sequence). The junction had 4 bases not matched to a gene; V was cut back by 3 bases and J by 3 bases. CDR3 DNA: TGTGCCAGTAGTATTGGACTAGCGGGAGTACACACCGGGGAGCTGTTTTTT. Protein: CASSIGLAGVHTGELFF.

This clone was seen only once. The V call is TRBV25-1, the J call TRBJ2-3, with unresolved D. Trimming shortened V by 5 bases and J by 0 bases, and 3 bases separated the two germline ends. Germline V gene sequence: CDR1 MGHDK, CDR2 SYGVNS. The length of the CDR3 is 12 residues. This chain's CDR3 is CASSFSTDTQYF. DNA of the CDR3: TGTGCCAGCAGTTTCAGCACAGATACGCAGTATTTT.

This clone was counted only a few times. The V and J genes are TRBV29-1 and TRBJ2-1, with 7 positions matching TRBD2. The V gene's germline CDR1 is SQVTM and CDR2 ANQGSEA. Trimming took 0 bases from V and 2 from J; bases not matched to a gene: 4. The CDR3 length is 15 residues. The CDR3 region is CSVEDEAGAYNEQFF. The CDR3 DNA reads TGCAGCGTTGAAGATGAGGCGGGAGCCTACAATGAGCAGTTCTTC.

The rearrangement uses TRBV14 and TRBJ2-3; no firm D call. Looked up from germline, CDR1 is SGHDN and CDR2 is FVKESK. The CDR3 runs to 14 residues. Trimming took off 3 bases at V and 3 bases at J, with 10 bases between the two ends. The DNA for the CDR3 is TGTGCCAGCAGCCAGGCGTCTTGGACAGATACGCAGTATTTT. Protein product: CASSQASWTDTQYF.

This sequence joins TRBV29-1 and TRBJ2-7, with D unclear. This CDR3 spans 13 amino acids. V shed 2 bases and J shed 3 bases, with 11 bases lying between them. Germline assignment: CDR1 SQVTM and CDR2 ANQGSEA. The CDR3 protein is CSVEKVASYEQYF. The CDR3, as DNA: TGCAGCGTTGAAAAGGTGGCTAGCTACGAGCAGTACTTC.